This passage covers 13 T cell receptor beta chains from one sample sequenced in a study of PD-L1 blockade in urothelial cancer. Measured with immunoSEQ multiplex PCR; TCRdb has only the in-frame clones, and not every one. The sample has 35,000 to 55,000 clones, roughly 82% seen once; the top ten hold around 14%. Time point described: peripheral blood 6 weeks after treatment start. Here the sequenced sample was PBMCs, taken around atezolizumab (anti-PD-L1) treatment. The receptors derive from a man aged 60 to 69 with urothelial cancer.

V usage is TRBV29-1 and J usage is TRBJ2-7, with TRBD1 matching 7 bases. Unmatched junction bases numbered 3, after V lost 4 bases and J lost 6 bases. This CDR3 region has 11 residues. The germline V gene encodes CDR1 SQVTM and CDR2 ANQGSEA. CDR3 amino acids: CSVAGGPEQYF. CDR3 bases: TGCAGCGTTGCAGGGGGTCCCGAGCAGTACTTC.

The chain combines TRBV4-2 with TRBJ2-2; 11 bases align to TRBD2. With V trimmed by 1 base and J by 1 base, 2 bases remained unmatched. The CDR3 consists of 17 residues. The germline CDR1 and CDR2 sequences are LGHNA and YNFKEQ. The CDR3 nucleotides are TGTGCCAGCAGCCAAGGGGGACTAGCGGTGAACACCGGGGAGCTGTTTTTT. This gives the protein CASSQGGLAVNTGELFF.

CDR3 DNA sequence: TGTGCCTGGAGGCCCTTTAGACTAGTTTCGAATGAGCAGTTCTTC. It encodes CAWRPFRLVSNEQFF. This chain connects TRBV30 to TRBJ2-1, with D perhaps TRBD2 (6 bases). The CDR3 runs 15 residues. Trimming pared 3 bases from V and 7 bases from J, leaving 19 bases between. Germline CDR1 reads GTSNPN; CDR2 reads SVGIG (reference sequence).

The sample holds a few counts of this clone. This rearrangement joins TRBV5-1 to TRBJ2-5; D gene ambiguous. The CDR3 is made up of 12 amino acids. Germline assignment: CDR1 SGHRS and CDR2 YFSETQ. V was shortened by 2 bases and J by 0 bases, with 2 bases between the two germline ends. The CDR3 DNA sequence: TGCGCCAGCAGCTTCAACCAAGAGACCCAGTACTTC. Its translation: CASSFNQETQYF. The full variable domain, in which reference TRBV5-1 and TRBJ2-5 provide the parts outside the CDR3, is KAGVTQTPRYLIKTRGQQVTLSCSPISGHRSVSWYQQTPGQGLQFLFEYFSETQRNKGNFPGRFSGRQFSNSRSEMNVSTLELGDSALYLCASSFNQETQYFGPGTRLLVL.

The chain joins TRBV5-8 to TRBJ2-1, with TRBD2 matching over 10 bases. This CDR3 is 16 amino acids long. Germline V lookup: CDR1 SGHTS, CDR2 YDEGEE. The J segment lost 7 bases and the V segment lost 7 bases, leaving 14 bases of the junction unmatched. As DNA, the CDR3 is TGTGCCAGCCCAAGCGGACTAGCGGCCTCTTGGAATGAGCAGTTCTTC. Encoded protein: CASPSGLAASWNEQFF.

This chain joins TRBV6-5 and TRBJ2-7, with D possibly TRBD2 on 5 matching bases. Germline V CDR1 and CDR2: MNHEY, SVGAGI. Trimming took 7 bases from V and 3 from J, leaving 10 bases between them. The CDR3 spans 12 residues. This CDR3 reads CASNSGYYEQYF. The DNA for the CDR3 is TGTGCCAGCAACTCGGGGTACTACGAGCAGTACTTC.

The genes are TRBV27 and TRBJ1-4, with D unresolved. CDR3 length: 15 amino acids. In germline, CDR1 is MNHEY, CDR2 SMNVEV (reference sequence). Trimming took off 1 base at V and 0 bases at J, with 6 bases between the two ends. For the CDR3, the DNA is TGTGCCAGCAGTTTATGGAGAGCAACTAATGAAAAACTGTTTTTT. Translation: CASSLWRATNEKLFF.

The CDR3 nucleotides are TGCGCCAGCAGCTTGGGTCAGGTCTCTGGAAACACCATATATTTT. It translates to CASSLGQVSGNTIYF. V and J are TRBV5-1 and TRBJ1-3; unclear D gene. V dropped 0 bases and J dropped 0 bases, with 7 bases sitting between them. This CDR3 has 15 residues. Germline CDR1 SGHRS, CDR2 YFSETQ.

The V gene is TRBV5-1, the J gene TRBJ2-7, with TRBD1 identical over 11 bases. This CDR3 is 14 amino acids long. V lost 4 bases to trimming and J lost 4 bases; unmatched junction nucleotides: 4. CDR1 is SGHRS and CDR2 is YFSETQ in the germline V gene. The chain's CDR3 is CASSIGQGAYEQYF. The CDR3 DNA follows: TGCGCCAGCAGCATAGGACAGGGGGCTTACGAGCAGTACTTC.

CDR3 coding DNA: TGTGCCAGCAGTGGCCCACCGGGTGGGAGTCTTTACAATGAGCAGTTCTTC. Amino acid sequence: CASSGPPGGSLYNEQFF. This chain uses TRBV6-4 with TRBJ2-1; TRBD2 might be the D (5 bases). V lost 4 bases, J lost 4 bases, and 20 bases lay in between. Germline loops: CDR1 MRHNA, CDR2 SNTAGT. The CDR3 loop spans 17 amino acids.

In this sample, this clone turned up a few times. CDR3 sequence: CASSRLAGGPHEQYF. The CDR3, as DNA: TGTGCCAGCAGCCGTCTAGCGGGAGGGCCTCACGAGCAGTACTTC. The V call is TRBV6-7, the J call TRBJ2-7; 12 nucleotides line up with TRBD2. TRBV6-7 is classed as an ORF, of uncertain function. The CDR3 is made up of 15 amino acids. The ends lost 6 bases at V and 5 bases at J; junction bases unmatched: 8.

This clone was observed once. The rearrangement links TRBV5-1 to TRBJ2-3, with 7 bases matching TRBD1. This CDR3 is 17 amino acids long. V gave up 2 bases and J gave up 2 bases; unmatched junction bases: 11. CDR1 is SGHRS, CDR2 YFSETQ, per germline. CDR3 residues: CASSFLLTGAHTDTQYF. Written as DNA, the CDR3 is TGCGCCAGCAGCTTCCTTCTAACAGGGGCCCACACAGATACGCAGTATTTT.

The V call is TRBV7-2, the J call TRBJ1-3; 7 bases line up with TRBD1. This CDR3 has 16 amino acids. The germline V gene has CDR1 SGHTA and CDR2 FQGNSA. V lost 1 base to trimming and J lost 7 bases; unmatched junction nucleotides: 10. The CDR3 DNA reads as TGTGCCAGCAGCTTAGGGAGACAGGGCCGCAGGAACACCATATATTTT. Translated: CASSLGRQGRRNTIYF.